The 10 T cell receptor beta chains below come from one sample, sequenced in a study of cytomegalovirus exposure and HLA in healthy donors. The PCR ran on 60 Vbeta and 13 Jbeta primers. Sequencing was performed with immunoSEQ multiplex PCR; in TCRdb, only in-frame clones are kept and a portion is missing. Of more than 95,000 clones in the sample, around 78% were seen once. Sequenced material: PBMCs. The receptors shown here come from a man aged 45-65 years in good health and CMV-seronegative.

CDR3 residues: CASRLVGRGRVHGELFF. DNA for the CDR3: TGTGCAAGTCGCTTAGTCGGGCGGGGCCGTGTTCACGGGGAGCTGTTTTTT. The chain carries TRBV12-2 and TRBJ2-2; the DNA was not compared with TRBD2, the D call given in the table. TRBV12-2 is designated a pseudogene. The CDR3 extends over 17 amino acids.

The CDR3 protein is CASSLGLAGYQETQYF. In nucleotides, the CDR3 is TGCGCCAGCAGCTTGGGACTAGCGGGGTACCAAGAGACCCAGTACTTC. The V call is TRBV5-1, the J call TRBJ2-5; TRBD2 matches at 11 bases. Germline V gives CDR1 SGHRS, CDR2 YFSETQ. The CDR3 is made up of 16 amino acids. V lost 0 bases, J lost 0 bases, and 1 base stayed unmatched.

The rearrangement links TRBV5-1 to TRBJ2-2, with TRBD1 matching 8 bases. J gave up 6 bases and V 4 bases, and 11 bases lay outside the gene matches. This CDR3 has 16 amino acids. CDR1 is SGHRS, CDR2 YFSETQ, per germline. The CDR3 loop reads CASSPGAGGAAGELFF. In DNA, the CDR3 is TGCGCCAGCAGCCCGGGGGCAGGGGGCGCGGCCGGGGAGCTGTTTTTT. Complete variable domain (other parts from reference TRBV5-1 and TRBJ2-2): KAGVTQTPRYLIKTRGQQVTLSCSPISGHRSVSWYQQTPGQGLQFLFEYFSETQRNKGNFPGRFSGRQFSNSRSEMNVSTLELGDSALYLCASSPGAGGAAGELFFGEGSRLTVL.

V gene TRBV4-3 combines with J gene TRBJ1-2; 7 positions match TRBD1. Germline loops: CDR1 LGHNA, CDR2 YSLEER. The CDR3 consists of 16 residues. Trimming cost V 0 bases and J 5 bases; bases outside gene matches: 9. CDR3 residues: CASSQELNRGPYGYTF. The CDR3 DNA sequence: TGCGCCAGCAGCCAAGAGTTGAACAGGGGCCCATATGGCTACACCTTC.

The chain couples TRBV21-1 to TRBJ1-2; TRBD1 reflects the table's D call only, with no check against the DNA. TRBV21-1 is marked as a pseudogene. The CDR3 spans 15 residues. CDR3 sequence (DNA): TGTGCCAGCAGCCCAAAGTCTGACAGGGGTAGTGGCTACACCTTC. It yields the protein CASSPKSDRGSGYTF.

The chain recombines TRBV19 with TRBJ2-1, with D uncertain. This CDR3 contains 14 residues. Germline CDR1 is LNHDA and CDR2 is SQIVND (reference sequence). V lost 3 bases and J 5 bases, leaving 11 bases between the germline ends. CDR3 protein: CASSMGQRNNEQFF. The CDR3 nucleotides read TGTGCCAGTAGTATGGGTCAGAGGAACAATGAGCAGTTCTTC.

CDR3 loop: CASSYVQGAGYGYTF. The CDR3 coding sequence is TGTGCCAGCAGTTACGTACAGGGCGCCGGCTATGGCTACACCTTC. The V gene is TRBV6-5, the J gene TRBJ1-2, with D possibly TRBD1 on 6 matching bases. There are 15 residues in the CDR3. Germline V gene data show CDR1 as MNHEY and CDR2 as SVGAGI. The V end was cut by 2 bases, the J end by 4 bases, with 14 bases between.

The chain joins TRBV5-1 to TRBJ1-4, with 9 bases identical to TRBD1. V lost 4 bases and J lost 8; bases outside the gene matches: 6. The CDR3 is 14 amino acids. The germline CDR1 and CDR2 sequences are SGHRS and YFSETQ. CDR3 nucleotides: TGCGCCAGCAGCCGACAGGGGGGACGAGAAAAACTGTTTTTT. Residues: CASSRQGGREKLFF.

The V gene is TRBV28, the J gene TRBJ1-2, with D unresolved. Germline lookup yields CDR1 MDHEN and CDR2 SYDVKM. Trimming removed 1 base from V and 5 bases from J, with 11 bases in between. CDR3 length equals 14 residues. The CDR3 reads CASSLSDNLYGYTF. The CDR3 nucleotides are TGTGCCAGCAGTTTATCCGACAACCTATATGGCTACACCTTC.

V gene TRBV5-6 combines with J gene TRBJ2-7; TRBD1 matches at 9 bases. The germline gives CDR1 SGHDT, CDR2 YYEEEE. The CDR3 length is 14 residues. V dropped 4 bases and J dropped 4; count of bases not matched to a gene: 6. The chain's CDR3 is CASSTGTGLYEQYF. The CDR3 DNA sequence: TGTGCCAGCAGCACCGGGACAGGGTTATACGAGCAGTACTTC.